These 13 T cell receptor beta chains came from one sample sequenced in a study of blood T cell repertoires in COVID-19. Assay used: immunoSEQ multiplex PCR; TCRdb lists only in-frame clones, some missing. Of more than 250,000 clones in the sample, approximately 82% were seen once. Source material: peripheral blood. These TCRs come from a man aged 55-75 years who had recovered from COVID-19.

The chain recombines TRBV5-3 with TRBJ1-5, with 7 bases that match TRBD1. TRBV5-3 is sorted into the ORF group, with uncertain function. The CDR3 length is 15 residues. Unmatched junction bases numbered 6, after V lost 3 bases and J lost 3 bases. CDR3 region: CARSCTGQINQPQHF. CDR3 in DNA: TGTGCCAGAAGCTGCACGGGACAGATCAATCAGCCCCAGCATTTT.

CDR3: CASSFPGAGANVLTF. The CDR3, as DNA: TGTGCCAGCAGCTTTCCGGGGGCTGGGGCCAACGTCCTGACTTTC. The V call is TRBV5-4, the J call TRBJ2-6, with TRBD2 as a possible D gene (6 bases). With 2 bases removed from V and 2 bases from J, the gap between germline ends came to 8 bases. CDR3 length: 15 amino acids. CDR1 is SGHNT and CDR2 is YYREEE in the germline V gene (reference sequence).

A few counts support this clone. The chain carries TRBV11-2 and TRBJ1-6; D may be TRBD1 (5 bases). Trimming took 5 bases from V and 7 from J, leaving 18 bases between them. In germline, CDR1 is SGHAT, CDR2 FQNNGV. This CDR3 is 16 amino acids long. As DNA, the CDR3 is TGTGCCAGCAGCCCAGGAGTAGGGGCATTGAATTCACCCCTCCACTTT. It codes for CASSPGVGALNSPLHF.

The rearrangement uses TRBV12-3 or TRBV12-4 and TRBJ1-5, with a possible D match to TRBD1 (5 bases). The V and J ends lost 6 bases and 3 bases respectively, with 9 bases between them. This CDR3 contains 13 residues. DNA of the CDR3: TGTGCCAGCAGCAACAGGTTCAATCAGCCCCAGCATTTT. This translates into CASSNRFNQPQHF.

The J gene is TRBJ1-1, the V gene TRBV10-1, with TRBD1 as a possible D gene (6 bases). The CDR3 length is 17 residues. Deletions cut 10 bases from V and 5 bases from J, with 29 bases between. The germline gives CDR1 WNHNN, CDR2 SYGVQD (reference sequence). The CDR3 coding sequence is TGCGCCACCGATTATCGCAGGGGTTTTTGGTTAGAGACTGAAGCTTTCTTT. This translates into CATDYRRGFWLETEAFF.

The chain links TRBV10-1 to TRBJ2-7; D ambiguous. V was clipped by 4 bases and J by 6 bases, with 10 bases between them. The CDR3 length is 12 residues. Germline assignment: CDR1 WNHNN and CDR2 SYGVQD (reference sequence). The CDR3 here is CASSGLRGEQYF. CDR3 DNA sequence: TGCGCCAGCAGTGGACTGAGAGGCGAGCAGTACTTC.

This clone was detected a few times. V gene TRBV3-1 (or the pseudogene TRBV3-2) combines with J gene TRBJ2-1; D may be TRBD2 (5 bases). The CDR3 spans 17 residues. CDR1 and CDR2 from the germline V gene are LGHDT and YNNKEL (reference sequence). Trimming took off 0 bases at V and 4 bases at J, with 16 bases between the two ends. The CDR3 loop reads CASSQDWGARVYNEQFF. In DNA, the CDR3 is TGTGCCAGCAGCCAAGATTGGGGAGCGAGAGTGTACAATGAGCAGTTCTTC.

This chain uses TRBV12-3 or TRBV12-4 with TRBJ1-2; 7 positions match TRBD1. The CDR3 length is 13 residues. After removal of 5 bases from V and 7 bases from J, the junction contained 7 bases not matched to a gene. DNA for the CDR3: TGTGCCAGCAGTCGACAGGGAGCCTTTGGCTACACCTTC. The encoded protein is CASSRQGAFGYTF.

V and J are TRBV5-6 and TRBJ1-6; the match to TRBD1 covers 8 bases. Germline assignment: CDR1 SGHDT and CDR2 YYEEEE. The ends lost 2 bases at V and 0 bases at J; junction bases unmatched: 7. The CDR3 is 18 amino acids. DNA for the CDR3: TGTGCCAGCAGCTTTGGACAGGGCCTAAGCTCCTATAATTCACCCCTCCACTTT. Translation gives CASSFGQGLSSYNSPLHF.

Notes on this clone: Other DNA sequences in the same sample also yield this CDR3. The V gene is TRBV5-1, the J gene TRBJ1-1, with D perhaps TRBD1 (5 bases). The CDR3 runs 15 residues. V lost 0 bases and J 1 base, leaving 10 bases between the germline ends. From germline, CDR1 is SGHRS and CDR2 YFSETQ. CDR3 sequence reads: CASSLAAGGNTEAFF. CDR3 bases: TGCGCCAGCAGCTTGGCGGCCGGGGGGAACACTGAAGCTTTCTTT. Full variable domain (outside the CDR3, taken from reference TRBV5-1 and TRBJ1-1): KAGVTQTPRYLIKTRGQQVTLSCSPISGHRSVSWYQQTPGQGLQFLFEYFSETQRNKGNFPGRFSGRQFSNSRSEMNVSTLELGDSALYLCASSLAAGGNTEAFFGQGTRLTVV.

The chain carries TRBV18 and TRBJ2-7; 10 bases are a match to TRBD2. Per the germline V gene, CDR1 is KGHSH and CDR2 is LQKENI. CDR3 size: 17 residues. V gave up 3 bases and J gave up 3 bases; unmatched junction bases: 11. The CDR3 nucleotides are TGTGCCAGCTCACCGACGAGAACTAGCGGGACAAACTACGAGCAGTACTTC. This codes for CASSPTRTSGTNYEQYF.

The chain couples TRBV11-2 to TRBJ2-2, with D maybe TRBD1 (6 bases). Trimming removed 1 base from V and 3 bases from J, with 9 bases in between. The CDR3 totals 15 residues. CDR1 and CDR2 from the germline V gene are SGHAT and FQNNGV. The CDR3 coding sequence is TGTGCCAGCAGCTTAGCCACAGGGTACACCGGGGAGCTGTTTTTT. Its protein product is CASSLATGYTGELFF.

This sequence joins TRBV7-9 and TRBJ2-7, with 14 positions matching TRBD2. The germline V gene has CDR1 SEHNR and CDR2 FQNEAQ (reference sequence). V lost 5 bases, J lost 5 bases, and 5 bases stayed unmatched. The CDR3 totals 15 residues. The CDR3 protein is CASSPGGLAGDEQYF. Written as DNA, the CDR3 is TGTGCCAGCAGCCCAGGGGGACTAGCGGGAGACGAGCAGTACTTC.